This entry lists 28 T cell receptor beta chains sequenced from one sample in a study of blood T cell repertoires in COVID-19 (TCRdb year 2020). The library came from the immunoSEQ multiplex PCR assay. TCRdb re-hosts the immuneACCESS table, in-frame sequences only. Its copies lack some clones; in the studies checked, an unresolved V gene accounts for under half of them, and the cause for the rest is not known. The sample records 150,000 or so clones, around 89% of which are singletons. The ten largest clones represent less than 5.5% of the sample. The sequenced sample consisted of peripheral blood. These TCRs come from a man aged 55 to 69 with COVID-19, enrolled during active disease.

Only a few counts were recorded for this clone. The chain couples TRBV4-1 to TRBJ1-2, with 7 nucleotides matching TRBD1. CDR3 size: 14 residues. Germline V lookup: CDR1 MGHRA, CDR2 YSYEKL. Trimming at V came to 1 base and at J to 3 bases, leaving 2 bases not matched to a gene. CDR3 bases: TGCGCCAGCAGCCAAGCCGGGACAGACTATGGCTACACCTTC. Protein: CASSQAGTDYGYTF.

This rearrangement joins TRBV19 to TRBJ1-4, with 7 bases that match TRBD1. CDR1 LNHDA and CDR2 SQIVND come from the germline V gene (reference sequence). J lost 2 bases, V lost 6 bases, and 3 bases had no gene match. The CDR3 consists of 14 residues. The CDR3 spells CASRTGSTNEKLFF. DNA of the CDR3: TGTGCCAGTAGGACAGGGTCGACTAATGAAAAACTGTTTTTT.

CDR3 residues: CASSIPGQGWNTEAFF. The CDR3 DNA follows: TGTGCCAGCAGCATTCCGGGACAGGGTTGGAACACTGAAGCTTTCTTT. This rearrangement joins TRBV5-8 to TRBJ1-1; TRBD1 matches at 9 bases. Germline loops: CDR1 SGHTS, CDR2 YDEGEE. The CDR3 is 16 amino acids. V was pared by 4 bases and J by 1 base, with 8 bases of the junction left unmatched.

CDR3 coding DNA: TGTGCCAGCAGCGGCGGGGCGGTGGAAGCTTTCTTT. It specifies CASSGGAVEAFF. This rearrangement joins TRBV12-3 or TRBV12-4 to TRBJ1-1; possibly TRBD1 for D (5 bases). CDR3 size: 12 residues. V lost 6 bases to trimming and J lost 8 bases, with 13 bases between them.

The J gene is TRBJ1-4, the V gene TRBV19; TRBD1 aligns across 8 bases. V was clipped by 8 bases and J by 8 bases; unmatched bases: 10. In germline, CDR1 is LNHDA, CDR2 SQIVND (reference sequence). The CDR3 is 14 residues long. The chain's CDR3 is CASQDRAGEEKLFF. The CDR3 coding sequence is TGTGCCAGTCAGGACAGGGCGGGAGAAGAAAAACTGTTTTTT.

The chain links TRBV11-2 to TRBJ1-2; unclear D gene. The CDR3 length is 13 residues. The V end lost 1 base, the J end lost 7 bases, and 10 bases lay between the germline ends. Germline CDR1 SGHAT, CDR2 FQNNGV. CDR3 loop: CASSLGGSPGYTF. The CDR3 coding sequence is TGTGCCAGCAGCTTAGGAGGGAGTCCTGGCTACACCTTC.

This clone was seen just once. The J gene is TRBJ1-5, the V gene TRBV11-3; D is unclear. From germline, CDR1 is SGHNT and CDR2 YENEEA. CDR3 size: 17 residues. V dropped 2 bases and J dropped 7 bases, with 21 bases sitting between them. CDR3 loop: CASSLTPHSIPPQPQHF. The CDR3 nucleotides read TGTGCCAGCAGCTTAACCCCCCACTCCATTCCCCCCCAGCCCCAGCATTTT.

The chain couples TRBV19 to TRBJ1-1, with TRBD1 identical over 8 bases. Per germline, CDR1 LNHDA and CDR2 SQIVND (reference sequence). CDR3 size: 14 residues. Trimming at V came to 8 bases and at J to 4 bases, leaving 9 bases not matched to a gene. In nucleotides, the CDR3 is TGTGCCAGTTCCCCCGGGACAGGAGTCACTGAAGCTTTCTTT. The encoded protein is CASSPGTGVTEAFF.

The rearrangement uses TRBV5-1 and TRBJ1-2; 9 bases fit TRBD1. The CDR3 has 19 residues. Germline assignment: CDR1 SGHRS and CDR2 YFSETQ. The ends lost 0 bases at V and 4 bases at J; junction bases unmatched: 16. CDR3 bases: TGCGCCAGCAGCTTGGACAGGGGGCTTGTGCCACAATTCGTCTATGGCTACACCTTC. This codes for CASSLDRGLVPQFVYGYTF.

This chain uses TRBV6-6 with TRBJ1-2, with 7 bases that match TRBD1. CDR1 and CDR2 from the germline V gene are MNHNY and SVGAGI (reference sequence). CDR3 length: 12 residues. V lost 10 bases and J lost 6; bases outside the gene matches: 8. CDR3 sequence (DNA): TGTGCCAATGGCGACAGGGACGATGGCTACACCTTC. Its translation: CANGDRDDGYTF.

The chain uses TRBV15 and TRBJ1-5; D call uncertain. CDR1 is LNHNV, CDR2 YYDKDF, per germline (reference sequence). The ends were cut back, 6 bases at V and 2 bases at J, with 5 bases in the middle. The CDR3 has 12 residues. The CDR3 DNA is TGTGCCACCAGGAGGGGCAATCAGCCCCAGCATTTT. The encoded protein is CATRRGNQPQHF.

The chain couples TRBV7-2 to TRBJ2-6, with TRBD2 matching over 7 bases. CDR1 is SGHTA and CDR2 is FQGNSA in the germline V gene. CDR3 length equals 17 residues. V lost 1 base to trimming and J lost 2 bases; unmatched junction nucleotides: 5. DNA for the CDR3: TGTGCCAGCAGCTTAGAGGGGAGGGATACTGGGGCCAACGTCCTGACTTTC. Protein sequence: CASSLEGRDTGANVLTF. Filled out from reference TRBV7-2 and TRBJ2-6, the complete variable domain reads GAGVSQSPSNKVTEKGKDVELRCDPISGHTALYWYRQSLGQGLEFLIYFQGNSAPDKSGLPSDRFSAERTGGSVSTLTIQRTQQEDSAVYLCASSLEGRDTGANVLTFGAGSRLTVL.

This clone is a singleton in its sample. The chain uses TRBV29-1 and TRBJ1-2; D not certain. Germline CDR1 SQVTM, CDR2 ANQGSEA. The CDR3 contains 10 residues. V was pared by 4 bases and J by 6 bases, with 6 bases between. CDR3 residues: CSVVGNGYTF. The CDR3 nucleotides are TGCAGCGTTGTCGGTAATGGCTACACCTTC.

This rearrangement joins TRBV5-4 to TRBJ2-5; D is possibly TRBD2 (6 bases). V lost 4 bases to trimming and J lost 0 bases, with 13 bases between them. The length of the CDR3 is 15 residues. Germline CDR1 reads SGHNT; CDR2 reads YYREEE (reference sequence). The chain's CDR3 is CASSMGGGHQETQYF. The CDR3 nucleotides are TGTGCCAGCAGCATGGGGGGAGGACACCAAGAGACCCAGTACTTC. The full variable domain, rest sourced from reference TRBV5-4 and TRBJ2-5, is ETGVTQSPTHLIKTRGQQVTLRCSSQSGHNTVSWYQQALGQGPQFIFQYYREEENGRGNFPPRFSGLQFPNYSSELNVNALELDDSALYLCASSMGGGHQETQYFGPGTRLLVL.

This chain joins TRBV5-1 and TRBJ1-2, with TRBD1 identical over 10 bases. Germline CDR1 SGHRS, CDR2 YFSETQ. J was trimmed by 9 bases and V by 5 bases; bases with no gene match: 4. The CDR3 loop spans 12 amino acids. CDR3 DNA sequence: TGCGCCAGCAGACTGACAGGGGGCAGCTACACCTTC. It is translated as CASRLTGGSYTF.

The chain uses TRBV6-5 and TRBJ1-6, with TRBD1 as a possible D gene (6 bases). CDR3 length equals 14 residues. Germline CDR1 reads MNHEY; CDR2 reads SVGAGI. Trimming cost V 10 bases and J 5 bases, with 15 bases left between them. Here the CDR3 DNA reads TGTGCCACCGCTGCCGGACAGAATAATTCACCCCTCCACTTT. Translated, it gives CATAAGQNNSPLHF.

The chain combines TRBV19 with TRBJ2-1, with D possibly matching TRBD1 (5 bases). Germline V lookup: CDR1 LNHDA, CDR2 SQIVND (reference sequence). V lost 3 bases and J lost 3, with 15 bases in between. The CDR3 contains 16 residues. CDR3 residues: CASSMSTALGYNEQFF. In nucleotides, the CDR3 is TGTGCCAGTAGTATGTCGACAGCGCTTGGCTACAATGAGCAGTTCTTC.

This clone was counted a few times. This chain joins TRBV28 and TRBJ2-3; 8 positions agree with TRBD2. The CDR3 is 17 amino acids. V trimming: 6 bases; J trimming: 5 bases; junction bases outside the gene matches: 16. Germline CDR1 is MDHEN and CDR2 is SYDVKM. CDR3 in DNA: TGTGCCAGCAGCCAAGGCCTAACGGGGGGGCGGAGAGATACGCAGTATTTT. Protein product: CASSQGLTGGRRDTQYF.

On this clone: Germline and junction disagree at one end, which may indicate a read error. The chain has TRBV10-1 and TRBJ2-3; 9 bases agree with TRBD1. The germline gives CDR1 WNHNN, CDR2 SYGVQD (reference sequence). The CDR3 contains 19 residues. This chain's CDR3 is CASTESTDRGGQGADTQYF. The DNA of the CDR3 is TGCGCCAGCACTGAGTCGACGGATAGGGGGGGACAGGGCGCAGATACGCAGTATTTT.

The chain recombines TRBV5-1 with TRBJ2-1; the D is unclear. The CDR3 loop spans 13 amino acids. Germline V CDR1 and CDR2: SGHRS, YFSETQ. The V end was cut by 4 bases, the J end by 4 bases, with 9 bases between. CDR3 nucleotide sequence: TGCGCCAGCAGCACGGCAGGTTACAATGAGCAGTTCTTC. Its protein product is CASSTAGYNEQFF.

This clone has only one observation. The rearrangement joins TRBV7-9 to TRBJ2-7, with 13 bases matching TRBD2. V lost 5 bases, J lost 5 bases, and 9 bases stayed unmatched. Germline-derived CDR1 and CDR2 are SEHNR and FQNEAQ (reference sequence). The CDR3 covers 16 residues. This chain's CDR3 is CASSQTSGGLADEQYF. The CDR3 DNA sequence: TGTGCCAGCAGCCAGACTAGCGGGGGGCTCGCGGACGAGCAGTACTTC.

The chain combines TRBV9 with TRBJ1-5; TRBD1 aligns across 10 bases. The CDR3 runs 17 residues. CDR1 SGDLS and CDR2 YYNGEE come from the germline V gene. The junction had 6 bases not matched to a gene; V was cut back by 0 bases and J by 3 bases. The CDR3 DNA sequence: TGTGCCAGCAGCGTAGGACAGGGGGCCGACTACAATCAGCCCCAGCATTTT. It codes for CASSVGQGADYNQPQHF.

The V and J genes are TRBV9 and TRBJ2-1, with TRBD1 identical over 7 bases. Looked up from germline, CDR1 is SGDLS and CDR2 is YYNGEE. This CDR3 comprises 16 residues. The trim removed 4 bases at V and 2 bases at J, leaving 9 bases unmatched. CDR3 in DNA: TGTGCCAGCAGCCTCCTCGGTGGGACAGCCTACAATGAGCAGTTCTTC. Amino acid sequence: CASSLLGGTAYNEQFF.

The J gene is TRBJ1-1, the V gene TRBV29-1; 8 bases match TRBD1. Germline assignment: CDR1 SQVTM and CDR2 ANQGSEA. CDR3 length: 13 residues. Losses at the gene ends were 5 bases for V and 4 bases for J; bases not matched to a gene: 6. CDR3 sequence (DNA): TGCAGCGTTAACCCGGACAGGGTCACTGAAGCTTTCTTT. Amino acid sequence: CSVNPDRVTEAFF.

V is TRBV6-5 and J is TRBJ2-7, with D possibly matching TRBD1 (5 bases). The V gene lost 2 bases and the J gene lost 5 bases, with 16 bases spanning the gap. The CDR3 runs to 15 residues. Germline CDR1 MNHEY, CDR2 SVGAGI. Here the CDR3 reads CASSYGGRVVHEQYF. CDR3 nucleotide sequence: TGTGCCAGCAGTTACGGCGGCAGGGTGGTCCACGAGCAGTACTTC.

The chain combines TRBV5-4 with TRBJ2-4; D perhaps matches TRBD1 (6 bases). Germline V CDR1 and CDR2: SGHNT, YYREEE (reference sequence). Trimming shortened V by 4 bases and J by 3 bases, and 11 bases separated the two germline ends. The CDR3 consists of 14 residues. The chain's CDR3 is CASSRADSKNIQYF. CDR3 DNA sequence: TGTGCCAGCAGCCGTGCGGACAGCAAAAACATTCAGTACTTC.

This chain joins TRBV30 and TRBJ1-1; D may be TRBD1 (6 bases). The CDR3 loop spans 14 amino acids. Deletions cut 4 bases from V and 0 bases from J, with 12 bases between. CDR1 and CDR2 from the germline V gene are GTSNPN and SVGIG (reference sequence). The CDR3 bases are TGTGCCTGGAAGCCAGGGACATTGAACACTGAAGCTTTCTTT. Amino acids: CAWKPGTLNTEAFF.

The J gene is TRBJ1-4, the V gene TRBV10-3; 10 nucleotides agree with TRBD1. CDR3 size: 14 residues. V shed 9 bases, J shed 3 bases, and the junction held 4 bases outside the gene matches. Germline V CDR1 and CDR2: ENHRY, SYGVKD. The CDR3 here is CAMGTGEPNEKLFF. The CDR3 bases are TGTGCCATGGGGACAGGGGAGCCTAATGAAAAACTGTTTTTT.